Shown below are 11 T cell receptor beta chains from a single sample sequenced in a study of blood T cell repertoires in COVID-19. Using immunoSEQ multiplex PCR, the repertoire was profiled, and TCRdb retains in-frame clones only, with some absent. Of 30,000 to 45,000 clones in the sample, around four fifths were seen once. The specimen sequenced was peripheral blood. The source is a human donor in a cohort sampled during active COVID-19.

The chain uses TRBV3-1 (or the pseudogene TRBV3-2) and TRBJ2-1, with D possibly TRBD2 on 7 matching bases. Germline V CDR1 and CDR2: LGHDT, YNNKEL (reference sequence). Trimming stripped 4 bases from V and 11 bases from J, with 27 bases between. This CDR3 region has 17 residues. The CDR3, as DNA: TGTGCCAGCAGCCCCGCCGCAAGGGGGGGGCTCGCGGGAAAGCAGTTCTTC. This sequence encodes CASSPAARGGLAGKQFF.

CDR3 nucleotide sequence: TGTGCCAGTACCGCCCTGGGGCGCGGCTACACCTTC. This codes for CASTALGRGYTF. The J gene is TRBJ1-2, the V gene TRBV19; TRBD1 might be the D (5 bases). V was cut by 7 bases and J by 8 bases, with 14 bases left in between. The V gene's germline CDR1 is LNHDA and CDR2 SQIVND (reference sequence). This CDR3 comprises 12 residues.

The chain has TRBV6-6 and TRBJ1-2; 9 positions match TRBD1. V shed 6 bases, J shed 6 bases, and the junction held 8 bases outside the gene matches. The CDR3 spans 14 residues. The germline V gene has CDR1 MNHNY and CDR2 SVGAGI (reference sequence). For the CDR3, the DNA is TGTGCCAGCAGCCAGCCGGGACAGGGAGATGGCTACACCTTC. Residues: CASSQPGQGDGYTF.

This clone was counted a single time. DNA for the CDR3: TGTGCCACCAGTGCCACAGGGGCCTACAATGAGCAGTTCTTC. It codes for CATSATGAYNEQFF. The chain combines TRBV24-1 with TRBJ2-1; 7 bases line up with TRBD1. The CDR3 has 14 amino acids. The V gene's germline CDR1 is KGHDR and CDR2 SFDVKD. J was trimmed by 2 bases and V by 5 bases; bases with no gene match: 2.

The chain joins TRBV28 to TRBJ2-3; D possibly corresponds to TRBD2 (5 bases). This CDR3 has 16 amino acids. Germline-derived CDR1 and CDR2 are MDHEN and SYDVKM. Trimming shortened V by 2 bases and J by 0 bases, and 12 bases separated the two germline ends. The CDR3 sequence is CASSLIRGASTDTQYF. In nucleotides, the CDR3 is TGTGCCAGCAGTTTAATCCGGGGTGCTAGCACAGATACGCAGTATTTT. Filled out from reference TRBV28 and TRBJ2-3, the complete variable domain reads DVKVTQSSRYLVKRTGEKVFLECVQDMDHENMFWYRQDPGLGLRLIYFSYDVKMKEKGDIPEGYSVSREKKERFSLILESASTNQTSMYLCASSLIRGASTDTQYFGPGTRLTVL.

This clone was detected a few times. The chain joins TRBV29-1 to TRBJ1-1; D remains unclear. The germline CDR1 and CDR2 sequences are SQVTM and ANQGSEA. V was trimmed by 3 bases and J by 7 bases, leaving 9 bases between them. This CDR3 contains 11 residues. CDR3 region: CSVDWQNEAFF. The DNA of the CDR3 is TGCAGCGTTGATTGGCAGAATGAAGCTTTCTTT.

The V and J genes are TRBV24-1 and TRBJ2-5, with no clear D. V lost 0 bases and J lost 5, with 15 bases in between. This CDR3 contains 16 residues. Germline CDR1 KGHDR, CDR2 SFDVKD. The CDR3: CATSDLQGTGGETQYF. CDR3 bases: TGTGCCACCAGTGATTTGCAAGGAACCGGCGGTGAGACCCAGTACTTC.

This chain connects TRBV5-4 to TRBJ2-5, with 8 bases that match TRBD2. V lost 5 bases, J lost 3 bases, and 6 bases stayed unmatched. The germline V gene encodes CDR1 SGHNT and CDR2 YYREEE (reference sequence). CDR3 length: 14 amino acids. The CDR3 DNA is TGTGCCAGCAGTTCAAAAGCGGGGGAAGAGACCCAGTACTTC. This sequence encodes CASSSKAGEETQYF. Full variable domain (outside the CDR3, taken from reference TRBV5-4 and TRBJ2-5): ETGVTQSPTHLIKTRGQQVTLRCSSQSGHNTVSWYQQALGQGPQFIFQYYREEENGRGNFPPRFSGLQFPNYSSELNVNALELDDSALYLCASSSKAGEETQYFGPGTRLLVL.

The V gene is TRBV30, the J gene TRBJ2-3; 14 bases fit TRBD2. In germline, CDR1 is GTSNPN, CDR2 SVGIG (reference sequence). After removal of 0 bases from V and 13 bases from J, the junction contained 3 bases not matched to a gene. The CDR3 length is 13 residues. The CDR3 region is CAWSVQTSGGEYF. The DNA of the CDR3 is TGTGCCTGGAGTGTACAGACTAGCGGGGGGGAGTATTTT. Variable domain in full (rest from reference TRBV30 and TRBJ2-3): SQTIHQWPATLVQPVGSPLSLECTVEGTSNPNLYWYRQAAGRGLQLLFYSVGIGQISSEVPQNLSASRPQDRQFILSSKKLLLSDSGFYLCAWSVQTSGGEYFGPGTRLTVL.

The chain combines TRBV9 with TRBJ2-2; no reliable D call. V lost 7 bases and J lost 0, with 13 bases in between. Germline V gene data show CDR1 as SGDLS and CDR2 as YYNGEE. This CDR3 comprises 15 residues. CDR3 nucleotides: TGTGCCAGCCATTTCTCAGGATCGAACACCGGGGAGCTGTTTTTT. Translating it yields CASHFSGSNTGELFF.

In this sample, this clone turned up a few times. The J gene is TRBJ2-7, the V gene TRBV7-2; no clear D. V lost 5 bases and J 0 bases, leaving 11 bases between the germline ends. This CDR3 is 14 amino acids long. Germline V gene lookup returns CDR1 SGHTA and CDR2 FQGNSA. The CDR3 DNA is TGTGCCAGCAGCCTTACTCAAAGCTCCTACGAGCAGTACTTC. Translating it yields CASSLTQSSYEQYF.